A single TCR beta chain is shown here with its context. The target antigen is unknown. This specimen belongs to a study of graft-versus-host responses after intestinal transplantation. For the study at large: All recipients got anti-thymocyte globulin induction, then tacrolimus and steroids for approximately 3 years. Whole-study results and caveats: High graft-versus-host to host-versus-graft clonal ratios were found in allografts of patients who had graft-donor T cell macrochimerism. Analysis identified GvH clones in recipient marrow, with some appearing first in ileum or blood.

The assay was immunoSEQ multiplex PCR, and TCRdb's table has in-frame clones only and misses some. The sample carries over 75,000 clones, about nine tenths recorded once. Trimming removed 4 bases from V and 3 bases from J, with 9 bases in between. This CDR3 has 13 amino acids. Germline V gene data show CDR1 as SGHDN and CDR2 as FVKESK. This chain connects TRBV14 to TRBJ1-1; the D gene is possibly TRBD1 (5 bases). The sample here was unstimulated CD8+ T cells sorted from spleen or lymph node cells, taken before transplant. This sequence was found in a human donor who was the organ donor for an intestinal transplant. The CDR3 DNA follows: TGTGCCAGCAGCCTCGGACATGACACTGAAGCTTTCTTT. This translates into CASSLGHDTEAFF.